This T cell receptor beta chain was identified in a study of cytomegalovirus exposure and HLA in healthy donors. The PCR had 60 Vbeta and 13 Jbeta primers. TCRdb keeps only in-frame clones here, not all; method: immunoSEQ multiplex PCR. In total, the table holds more than 110,000 clones. The V gene's germline CDR1 is SGHRS and CDR2 YFSETQ. Trimming took off 4 bases at V and 1 base at J, with 8 bases between the two ends. The CDR3 runs to 13 residues. Sequenced sample: PBMCs. This TCR was recovered from a man aged 40-55 years in good health and CMV-seronegative. V and J are TRBV5-1 and TRBJ2-5; D might be TRBD2 (6 bases). CDR3 region: CASSPGGQETQYF. The CDR3, as DNA: TGCGCCAGCAGCCCCGGGGGCCAAGAGACCCAGTACTTC.